A single sample gave rise to the 4 T cell receptor beta chains below, sequenced in a study of T cell repertoires and leukemia-associated antigens (dated by TCRdb to the late 2010s). Which antigens these TCRs recognize remains unknown. Library construction relied on 5' RACE. The run used an Illumina MiSeq. TCRdb trimmed public reads at Q25 via fastp, called clones via MiXCR and kept in-frame beta chains. CDR3 protein duplicates are merged, each entry listing the most common genes and DNA. Recorded for this sample are around 12,000 distinct CDR3 sequences; just over 40% of them occurred a single time. The top ten clonotypes cover roughly 30% of the sample. The sequencing input was CD3+ T cells sorted from blood and cultured. The source of these receptors is a female donor in good health.

Relative to its sample, this clonotype is medium-sized. The chain joins TRBV29-1 to TRBJ2-7; the D is unclear. Deletions cut 7 bases from V and 7 bases from J, with 11 bases between. The length of the CDR3 is 10 residues. Germline CDR1 SQVTM, CDR2 ANQGSEA. The CDR3, as DNA: TGCAGCGCTCTCAACGATGAGCAGTACTTC. Residues: CSALNDEQYF.

As regards this clonotype: At one of its ends the junction is not consistent with the germline gene, which may arise from a read error. The V and J genes are TRBV12-3 or TRBV12-4 and TRBJ2-7, with TRBD1 identical over 7 bases. This CDR3 region has 15 residues. The CDR3 DNA reads TGTGTCAGCAGCCAGGGGGTATTCTCTTCCTGCGAGCAGTACTTC. This translates into CVSSQGVFSSCEQYF.

CDR3 protein: CASSPKPGGTEAFF. CDR3 nucleotide sequence: TGTGCCAGCAGCCCCAAACCGGGGGGCACTGAAGCTTTCTTT. The rearrangement joins TRBV7-2 to TRBJ1-1; a weak D match, TRBD1 (5 bases). V was shortened by 5 bases and J by 4 bases, with 14 bases between the two germline ends. The CDR3 loop spans 14 amino acids. Germline values: CDR1 SGHTA, CDR2 FQGNSA.

This clonotype was detected ten times or more. The chain carries TRBV29-1 and TRBJ2-7; 7 bases fit TRBD2. Losses at the gene ends were 4 bases for V and 2 bases for J; bases not matched to a gene: 2. CDR3 length: 12 residues. The germline V gene encodes CDR1 SQVTM and CDR2 ANQGSEA. CDR3 amino acids: CSVAGTTYEQYF. For the CDR3, the DNA is TGCAGCGTTGCCGGGACTACCTACGAGCAGTACTTC.